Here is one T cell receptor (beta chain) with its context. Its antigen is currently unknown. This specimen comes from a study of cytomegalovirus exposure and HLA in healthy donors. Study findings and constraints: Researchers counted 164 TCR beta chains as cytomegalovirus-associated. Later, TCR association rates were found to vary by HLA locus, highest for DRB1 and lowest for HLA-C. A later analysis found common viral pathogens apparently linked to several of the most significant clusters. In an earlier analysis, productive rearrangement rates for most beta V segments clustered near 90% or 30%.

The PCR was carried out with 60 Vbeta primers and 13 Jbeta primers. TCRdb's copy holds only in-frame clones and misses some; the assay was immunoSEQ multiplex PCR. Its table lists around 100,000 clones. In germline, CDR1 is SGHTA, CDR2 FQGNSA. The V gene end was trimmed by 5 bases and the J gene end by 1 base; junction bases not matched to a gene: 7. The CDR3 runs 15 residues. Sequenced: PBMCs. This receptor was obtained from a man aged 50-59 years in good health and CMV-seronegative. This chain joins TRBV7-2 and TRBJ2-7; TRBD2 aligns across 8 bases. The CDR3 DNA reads TGTGCCAGCAGCCACGGACTAGCTGAGTCCTACGAGCAGTACTTC. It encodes CASSHGLAESYEQYF.